The clone carrying this T cell receptor beta chain came up a few times. Its antigen remains unknown. This specimen belongs to a study of cytomegalovirus exposure and HLA in healthy donors. General study points: In a later analysis, donors in an Asian-associated ancestry cluster reportedly had fewer N-insertions in productive TCRs than the cohort mean. The study put 150 to 200 TCR beta chains on its list as cytomegalovirus-associated. A later analysis linked a missense variant in DCLRE1C to the trimming of TCR beta V and J genes. In presence/absence analyses, roughly uniform sequencing depth across donors was assumed.

The CDR3 contains 15 residues. V trimming: 0 bases; J trimming: 2 bases; junction bases outside the gene matches: 4. Per germline, CDR1 GTSNPN and CDR2 SVGIG (reference sequence). The PCR contained 60 Vbeta and 13 Jbeta primers. Assay: immunoSEQ multiplex PCR; the TCRdb copy retains only in-frame clones and omits some. This sample has about 140,000 clones, with roughly 9.7% found just once. The TCR was taken from a man over 45 in good health and CMV-seronegative. The V call is TRBV30, the J call TRBJ2-5, with 9 bases fitting TRBD1. Material: PBMCs. CDR3 sequence reads: CAWSVPGQGQETQYF. The CDR3 coding sequence is TGTGCCTGGAGTGTACCGGGACAGGGACAAGAGACCCAGTACTTC.